This T cell receptor beta chain originates from a study of human T cells and chemical hapten exposure. Study-wide context: Patients were mainly female, each with alopecia areata, totalis or universalis.

CDR1 MNHNY and CDR2 SVGAGI come from the germline V gene (reference sequence). The V and J ends lost 5 bases and 2 bases, in that order; junction bases with no gene match: 5. This CDR3 has 15 residues. Regarding time point: patch test 1, 2 weeks after DPC sensitization. Stated treatment: therapeutic diphenylcyclopropenone sensitization with weekly scalp DPC. This clonotype was found a few times. Individual cDNA molecules each carried unique molecular identifiers attached by the library. One entry per CDR3 protein, called by TCRdb with MiXCR from the RACE reads. The sample lists around 52,000 distinct CDR3 sequences; roughly a tenth were seen once.

The rearrangement links TRBV6-6 to TRBJ2-5; TRBD1 aligns across 10 bases. Sequences were derived from whole blood, sampled in connection with sensitization to the hapten diphenylcyclopropenone (DPC). The origin of this receptor is a woman aged 40 to 49 with alopecia areata. Some clones in this sample may be carry-over from other donors' samples. The CDR3 DNA sequence: TGTGCCAGCAGTGAACCGGGACAGGGGCAAGAGACCCAGTACTTC. Translating it yields CASSEPGQGQETQYF.